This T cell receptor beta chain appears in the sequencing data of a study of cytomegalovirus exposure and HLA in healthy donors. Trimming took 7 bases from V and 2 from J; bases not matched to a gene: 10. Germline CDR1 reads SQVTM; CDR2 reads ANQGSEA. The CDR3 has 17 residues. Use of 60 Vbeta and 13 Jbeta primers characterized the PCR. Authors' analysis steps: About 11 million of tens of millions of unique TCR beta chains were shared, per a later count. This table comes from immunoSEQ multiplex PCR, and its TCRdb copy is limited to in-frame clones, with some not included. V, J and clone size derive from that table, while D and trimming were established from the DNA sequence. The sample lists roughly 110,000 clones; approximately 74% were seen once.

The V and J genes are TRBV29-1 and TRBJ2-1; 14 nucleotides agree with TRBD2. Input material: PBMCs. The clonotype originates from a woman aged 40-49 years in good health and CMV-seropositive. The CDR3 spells CSAGTSGSFPTYNEQFF. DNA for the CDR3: TGCAGCGCCGGGACTAGCGGGAGCTTCCCTACCTACAATGAGCAGTTCTTC.